The next 21 T cell receptor beta chains were all read from a single sample in a study of Ad26.COV2.S vaccination and SARS-CoV-2 variants. The treatment is: roughly 18 received Ad26.COV2.S at low or high dose, single or two shots; about 5 received placebo; per-sample allocation not given. Day 63 following the first vaccine or placebo injection was when the samples were taken. Some clones are missing from TCRdb's copy, which holds only in-frame ones; the method was immunoSEQ multiplex PCR. There are 200,000 to 300,000 clones in the sample; more than 75% occur only once, and over 8.5% lies in the top ten. Sequencing was performed on peripheral blood, taken in a trial of Ad26.COV2.S vaccine versus placebo. These receptors originate from a person aged 18-65 years who received the Ad26.COV2.S COVID-19 vaccine or a placebo.

V and J are TRBV6-4 and TRBJ2-3; 12 bases match TRBD2. The CDR3 extends over 15 amino acids. V gave up 4 bases and J gave up 6 bases; unmatched junction bases: 5. Germline V gene lookup returns CDR1 MRHNA and CDR2 SNTAGT. The CDR3 region has the DNA TGTGCCAGCAGTGTTCTAGCGGGAGGGCCCGATACGCAGTATTTT. Translating it yields CASSVLAGGPDTQYF.

The V call is TRBV3-1 (or the pseudogene TRBV3-2), the J call TRBJ2-7, with 12 bases lining up with TRBD1. The length of the CDR3 is 20 residues. V was pared by 1 base and J by 4 bases, with 17 bases of the junction left unmatched. Per the germline V gene, CDR1 is LGHDT and CDR2 is YNNKEL (reference sequence). The CDR3 loop reads CASSQGRDRGRYGPSYEQYF. The CDR3 DNA is TGTGCCAGCAGCCAAGGACGGGACAGGGGGCGGTATGGCCCGTCTTACGAGCAGTACTTC.

The genes are TRBV2 and TRBJ1-1, with D uncertain. Germline V gene lookup returns CDR1 SNHLY and CDR2 FYNNEI. The length of the CDR3 is 11 residues. The V end was cut by 4 bases, the J end by 8 bases, with 8 bases between. In DNA form, the CDR3 reads TGTGCCAGCAGTGTAGTCCCCGAAGCTTTCTTT. It specifies CASSVVPEAFF.

This clone turned up a few times. The J gene is TRBJ1-1, the V gene TRBV19; D gene unclear. This CDR3 comprises 12 residues. Trimming removed 6 bases from V and 2 bases from J, with 7 bases in between. CDR1 is LNHDA and CDR2 is SQIVND in the germline V gene (reference sequence). For the CDR3, the DNA is TGTGCCAGTAGCCTCCAAAACACTGAAGCTTTCTTT. Translated, it gives CASSLQNTEAFF.

V and J are TRBV3-1 (or the pseudogene TRBV3-2) and TRBJ1-5; D is ambiguous. Germline CDR1 and CDR2: LGHDT and YNNKEL (reference sequence). This CDR3 is 15 amino acids long. The V end was cut by 5 bases, the J end by 0 bases, with 11 bases between. CDR3 nucleotides: TGTGCCAGCAGCTGTAGGGATTATAGCAATCAGCCCCAGCATTTT. Protein: CASSCRDYSNQPQHF.

V is TRBV15 and J is TRBJ1-2; unclear D gene. Between the trimmed V and J ends, which lost 8 bases and 4 bases, there was a span of 14 bases. The V gene's germline CDR1 is LNHNV and CDR2 YYDKDF (reference sequence). CDR3 length equals 13 residues. CDR3 in DNA: TGTGCCACCGCTGAAGCAGCCATCTATGGCTACACCTTC. It codes for CATAEAAIYGYTF.

The chain has TRBV3-1 (or the pseudogene TRBV3-2) and TRBJ2-5, with a weak D call TRBD2 (5 bases). V lost 1 base and J lost 5, with 11 bases in between. The germline V gene encodes CDR1 LGHDT and CDR2 YNNKEL (reference sequence). This CDR3 is 14 amino acids long. CDR3 sequence (DNA): TGTGCCAGCAGCCAAGTCTCGTCGGGGGAGACCCAGTACTTC. Its protein is CASSQVSSGETQYF.

The CDR3 nucleotides are TGTGCCAGCAGTCGGGGATCGGGACCGGGCGCCAATCAGCCCCAGCATTTT. Residues: CASSRGSGPGANQPQHF. The chain joins TRBV6-6 to TRBJ1-5, with D possibly TRBD1 on 5 matching bases. CDR1 is MNHNY and CDR2 is SVGAGI in the germline V gene (reference sequence). V was trimmed by 5 bases and J by 3 bases, leaving 20 bases between them. The CDR3 sequence is 17 residues long.

This sequence joins TRBV9 and TRBJ2-3; 11 bases match TRBD2. The CDR3 totals 16 residues. Germline assignment: CDR1 SGDLS and CDR2 YYNGEE. Germline trimming cut 0 bases from V and 0 bases from J; bases unmatched to any gene: 0. The CDR3 bases are TGTGCCAGCAGCGTAGCTAGCGGGGGGAGCACAGATACGCAGTATTTT. As protein: CASSVASGGSTDTQYF.

The chain joins TRBV6-4 to TRBJ1-4, with D perhaps matching TRBD1 (5 bases). CDR3 length equals 16 residues. Germline V gives CDR1 MRHNA, CDR2 SNTAGT. The ends were cut back, 7 bases at V and 8 bases at J, with 23 bases in the middle. CDR3 nucleotide sequence: TGTGCCAGCATATCCCACTCTCCCTACCGGGGGGAAAAACTGTTTTTT. Encoded protein: CASISHSPYRGEKLFF.

This chain connects TRBV6-2 or TRBV6-3 to TRBJ2-7; the D is unclear. V was shortened by 6 bases and J by 2 bases, with 17 bases between the two germline ends. CDR3 size: 15 residues. Germline V gives CDR1 MNHEY, CDR2 SVGEGT. CDR3 amino acids: CASSPLDSYAYEQYF. The CDR3 bases are TGTGCCAGCAGCCCCTTAGACTCCTACGCCTACGAGCAGTACTTC.

V usage is TRBV24-1 and J usage is TRBJ2-2; D assignment may be TRBD1 or TRBD2 (6 bases each). This CDR3 has 15 residues. Deletions cut 7 bases from V and 0 bases from J, with 11 bases between. CDR1 and CDR2 from the germline V gene are KGHDR and SFDVKD. The CDR3 DNA reads TGTGCCACCAGCCCGGGGGCGCCGAACACCGGGGAGCTGTTTTTT. Its translation is CATSPGAPNTGELFF.

The rearrangement uses TRBV28 and TRBJ1-2; 8 nucleotides align to TRBD1. V gave up 6 bases and J gave up 4 bases; unmatched junction bases: 10. From germline, CDR1 is MDHEN and CDR2 SYDVKM. The CDR3 has 15 amino acids. CDR3 sequence reads: CASSRETGASYGYTF. The CDR3 coding sequence is TGTGCCAGCAGCCGAGAGACAGGGGCTTCCTATGGCTACACCTTC.

The rearrangement joins TRBV5-6 to TRBJ1-1; TRBD1 aligns across 9 bases. The V and J ends lost 4 bases and 1 base, in that order; junction bases with no gene match: 8. The CDR3 is made up of 16 amino acids. From germline, CDR1 is SGHDT and CDR2 YYEEEE. As DNA, the CDR3 is TGTGCCAGCAGCCCGGTACAGGGGGCCCAGAACACTGAAGCTTTCTTT. Residues: CASSPVQGAQNTEAFF.

This clone was detected many times. The chain carries TRBV6-5 and TRBJ2-7; the D gene is possibly TRBD1 (5 bases). CDR1 is MNHEY and CDR2 is SVGAGI in the germline V gene. The CDR3 covers 14 residues. V was pared by 4 bases and J by 4 bases, with 14 bases between. The CDR3 bases are TGTGCCAGCAGTTGGGGCCAGGATGCATACGAGCAGTACTTC. It yields the protein CASSWGQDAYEQYF.

This chain connects TRBV9 to TRBJ2-1; tentatively, D is TRBD1 (7 bases). Germline CDR1 and CDR2: SGDLS and YYNGEE. V gave up 0 bases and J gave up 6 bases, with 16 bases separating them. CDR3 length equals 16 residues. CDR3 region: CASSVVSQGGSNEQFF. CDR3 in DNA: TGTGCCAGCAGCGTAGTTAGCCAGGGGGGTTCCAATGAGCAGTTCTTC. The full variable domain, with the rest looked up from reference TRBV9 and TRBJ2-1, is DSGVTQTPKHLITATGQRVTLRCSPRSGDLSVYWYQQSLDQGLQFLIQYYNGEERAKGNILERFSAQQFPDLHSELNLSSLELGDSALYFCASSVVSQGGSNEQFFGPGTRLTVL.

The rearrangement uses TRBV28 and TRBJ1-1; no definite D call. V dropped 1 base and J dropped 4 bases, with 10 bases sitting between them. This CDR3 contains 14 residues. Germline V gene lookup returns CDR1 MDHEN and CDR2 SYDVKM. This CDR3 is CASSLLGRGTEAFF. The CDR3 DNA reads as TGTGCCAGCAGTTTATTGGGGAGAGGCACTGAAGCTTTCTTT.

The chain uses TRBV28 and TRBJ2-6; tentative D call: TRBD2 (6 bases). V gave up 5 bases and J gave up 3 bases, with 23 bases separating them. CDR3 length: 19 amino acids. The germline V gene has CDR1 MDHEN and CDR2 SYDVKM. Written as DNA, the CDR3 is TGTGCCAGCAGTCCGGCGCGGGACCGCTTTCGAAGTGGGGCCAACGTCCTGACTTTC. It encodes CASSPARDRFRSGANVLTF.

The rearrangement links TRBV5-1 to TRBJ2-5; TRBD2 aligns across 8 bases. Germline V CDR1 and CDR2: SGHRS, YFSETQ. The CDR3 sequence is 16 residues long. Trimming removed 4 bases from V and 1 base from J; junction bases left unmatched: 9. The CDR3 here is CASSIQPSGPQETQYF. CDR3 bases: TGCGCCAGCAGCATTCAGCCTAGCGGGCCCCAAGAGACCCAGTACTTC.

V and J are TRBV12-3 or TRBV12-4 and TRBJ1-1; possible D gene TRBD1, 5 bases. The CDR3 consists of 13 residues. The germline V and J ends were trimmed by 6 bases and 6 bases, with 14 bases remaining between them. The CDR3 sequence: CASSTQGGAEAFF. DNA for the CDR3: TGTGCCAGCAGCACCCAGGGAGGTGCTGAAGCTTTCTTT.

This chain connects TRBV5-1 to TRBJ1-4; 7 bases align to TRBD1. CDR1 and CDR2 from the germline V gene are SGHRS and YFSETQ. Germline trimming cut 4 bases from V and 8 bases from J; bases unmatched to any gene: 8. The CDR3 has 14 residues. The CDR3 DNA is TGCGCCAGCAGCGTGGAGGGGGCTCGAGAAAAACTGTTTTTT. Protein product: CASSVEGAREKLFF.